A selection of T cell receptor beta chains follows, all from one sample in a study of T cell responses to AZD1222 COVID-19 vaccine. Here immunoSEQ multiplex PCR was the method, and the copy in TCRdb shows in-frame clones only, minus some. The sample shows 150,000 to 200,000 clones, about 89% of them seen only once. The sequencing here drew on peripheral blood, taken 28 days after the second AZD1222 dose. Receptors originate from an adult who received the AZD1222 COVID-19 vaccine. Both conserved end residues are part of each CDR3. A D gene is named only where the DNA matches it firmly. Size is omitted from some rows. Given values are once, few, many or a class for expanded clones.

clone_size	j_call	v_call	d_call	cdr3_aa	cdr3_nt
.	TRBJ1-3	TRBV5-4	TRBD1	CASSRDRGSSGNTIYF	TGTGCCAGCAGTCGGGACAGGGGGAGCTCTGGAAACACCATATATTTT
.	TRBJ1-5	TRBV6-5	TRBD1	CASRWDSRKTEPQHF	TGTGCCAGCAGATGGGACAGTCGAAAAACGGAGCCCCAGCATTTT
.	TRBJ2-7	TRBV27	.	CASSLKGAGYEQYF	TGTGCCAGCAGTTTGAAGGGAGCCGGCTACGAGCAGTACTTC
.	TRBJ2-2	TRBV7-2	.	CASSLSHMTRRTGELFF	TGTGCCAGCAGCCTCAGTCATATGACCAGGAGGACCGGGGAGCTGTTTTTT
.	TRBJ1-4	TRBV5-1	TRBD1	CASTRQGASEKLFF	TGCGCCAGCACCAGACAGGGGGCGAGTGAAAAACTGTTTTTT
few	TRBJ2-1	TRBV2	TRBD2	CASRGSSGSQWNEQFF	TGTGCCAGCAGGGGCTCTAGCGGGAGTCAGTGGAATGAGCAGTTCTTC
.	TRBJ1-1	TRBV5-4	.	CASSWGLGNTEAFF	TGTGCCAGCAGCTGGGGTCTGGGGAACACTGAAGCTTTCTTT
once	TRBJ1-5	TRBV27	.	CASSLGQPNQPQHF	TGTGCCAGCAGTTTAGGCCAGCCGAATCAGCCCCAGCATTTT
.	TRBJ1-4	TRBV3-1/TRBV3-2	.	CASSRREGSRATNEKLFF	TGTGCCAGCAGCCGCCGGGAAGGGTCCCGTGCAACTAATGAAAAACTGTTTTTT
.	TRBJ1-1	TRBV10-2	.	CASTLGANTEAFF	TGCGCCAGCACTCTGGGGGCGAACACTGAAGCTTTCTTT
.	TRBJ1-5	TRBV19	.	CASSFSSQPQHF	TGTGCCAGCTCGTTTAGTAGCCAGCCCCAGCATTTT
.	TRBJ2-1	TRBV6-5	TRBD1	CASSHDRAAINEQFF	TGTGCCAGCAGTCATGACAGGGCCGCTATAAATGAGCAGTTCTTC
.	TRBJ1-6	TRBV5-1	TRBD1	CASSFGEQGGRSPLHF	TGCGCCAGCAGCTTCGGAGAACAGGGGGGACGTTCACCCCTCCACTTT
.	TRBJ1-1	TRBV30	.	CAWSAGPGVNTEAFF	TGTGCCTGGAGTGCGGGGCCAGGGGTGAACACTGAAGCTTTCTTT
.	TRBJ2-1	TRBV7-6	TRBD2	CASSLGQDMGGNEQFF	TGTGCCAGCAGCTTAGGGCAGGACATGGGGGGGAATGAGCAGTTCTTC
.	TRBJ1-3	TRBV5-1	.	CASSVDSYSGNTIYF	TGCGCCAGCAGCGTCGACAGTTACTCTGGAAACACCATATATTTT
.	TRBJ2-1	TRBV6-5	TRBD2	CASSLSGRRYNEQFF	TGTGCCAGCAGCCTTAGCGGGAGAAGGTACAATGAGCAGTTCTTC
.	TRBJ2-3	TRBV6-5	.	CASSQGGDTQYF	TGTGCCAGCTCACAGGGAGGCGATACGCAGTATTTT
few	TRBJ1-4	TRBV4-1	TRBD1	CASSQSDREVGKLFF	TGCGCCAGCAGCCAATCGGACAGGGAGGTAGGAAAACTGTTTTTT
few	TRBJ2-2	TRBV7-2	.	CASSLVDGELFF	TGTGCCAGCAGCTTGGTGGACGGGGAGCTGTTTTTT
.	TRBJ1-4	TRBV9	.	CASSVEGEKLFF	TGTGCCAGCAGCGTAGAGGGGGAAAAACTGTTTTTT
.	TRBJ1-3	TRBV7-9	.	CASRDPTDSSGNTIYF	TGTGCCAGCAGAGACCCGACGGACTCCTCTGGAAACACCATATATTTT
.	TRBJ2-1	TRBV9	TRBD2	CASSVTSGPYNEQFF	TGTGCCAGCAGCGTCACTAGCGGGCCATACAATGAGCAGTTCTTC
.	TRBJ1-1	TRBV30	TRBD1	CAWSVGQYTEAFF	TGTGCCTGGAGTGTGGGACAGTACACTGAAGCTTTCTTT
.	TRBJ1-1	TRBV2	TRBD1	CASRRLQGAQNTEAFF	TGTGCCAGCAGGAGACTACAGGGGGCTCAGAACACTGAAGCTTTCTTT
.	TRBJ1-6	TRBV2	.	CASRVAYNSPLHF	TGTGCCAGCAGGGTCGCCTATAATTCACCCCTCCACTTT
.	TRBJ2-2	TRBV11-2	.	CASSLGGALNTGELFF	TGTGCCAGCAGCTTAGGAGGGGCTCTGAACACCGGGGAGCTGTTTTTT
once	TRBJ2-7	TRBV9	.	CASSPYRTATYEQYF	TGTGCCAGCAGCCCCTACAGAACAGCTACCTACGAGCAGTACTTC
.	TRBJ2-3	TRBV4-1	TRBD2	CASSPREGADTQYF	TGCGCCAGCAGCCCCCGGGAGGGAGCAGATACGCAGTATTTT
once	TRBJ1-2	TRBV5-1	.	CASSFGQANYGYTF	TGCGCCAGCAGCTTCGGGCAGGCCAACTATGGCTACACCTTC
.	TRBJ2-1	TRBV4-1	TRBD1	CASSLGTGTNEQFF	TGCGCCAGCAGCCTCGGGACAGGGACGAATGAGCAGTTCTTC
.	TRBJ1-3	TRBV6-5	.	CASSTRGSGNTIYF	TGTGCCAGCAGTACCCGGGGGTCTGGAAACACCATATATTTT
few	TRBJ2-7	TRBV5-1	TRBD2	CASSSAGTSVSYEQYF	TGCGCCAGCAGCTCCGCCGGGACTAGTGTCTCCTACGAGCAGTACTTC
.	TRBJ2-5	TRBV15	.	CATSRDRGQETQYF	TGTGCCACCAGCAGAGATCGCGGACAAGAGACCCAGTACTTC
.	TRBJ1-2	TRBV11-2	TRBD1	CASSSTGGGENGYTF	TGTGCCAGCAGCTCGACAGGGGGCGGGGAGAATGGCTACACCTTC
.	TRBJ2-4	TRBV5-1	.	CASAYGRVGLAKNIQYF	TGCGCCAGCGCCTACGGACGGGTGGGGCTAGCCAAAAACATTCAGTACTTC
.	TRBJ2-3	TRBV5-1	TRBD2	CASTSAGVEDTQYF	TGCGCCAGCACCTCAGCGGGAGTCGAAGATACGCAGTATTTT
.	TRBJ1-2	TRBV7-2	TRBD1	CATTGQGYGYTF	TGTGCCACCACCGGACAGGGCTATGGCTACACCTTC
.	TRBJ1-2	TRBV5-1	.	CASSPNRERGSPFNYGYTF	TGCGCCAGCAGCCCCAACCGGGAGCGGGGCTCGCCTTTTAACTATGGCTACACCTTC
.	TRBJ2-1	TRBV18	TRBD2	CASSPQGAGGEQFF	TGTGCCAGCTCACCACAAGGAGCGGGGGGTGAGCAGTTCTTC
.	TRBJ1-2	TRBV30	TRBD1	CAWSVQGAISGYTF	TGTGCCTGGAGTGTACAGGGGGCGATTTCTGGCTACACCTTC
.	TRBJ2-7	TRBV6-6	TRBD1	CASSSRTGGLYEQYF	TGTGCCAGCAGTTCGCGGACAGGGGGCCTCTACGAGCAGTACTTC
.	TRBJ2-7	TRBV4-2	.	CASSHQDHSYEQYF	TGTGCCAGCAGCCATCAGGACCACTCCTACGAGCAGTACTTC
.	TRBJ2-1	TRBV9	.	CASSVDPSYNEQFF	TGTGCCAGCAGCGTAGACCCGTCCTACAATGAGCAGTTCTTC
.	TRBJ1-6	TRBV30	TRBD1	CAWSGTGSNSPLHF	TGTGCCTGGAGTGGGACAGGCAGTAATTCACCCCTCCACTTT
once	TRBJ2-1	TRBV14	.	CASSQWITTSYNEQFF	TGTGCCAGCAGCCAATGGATCACAACCTCCTACAATGAGCAGTTCTTC
.	TRBJ1-2	TRBV18	.	CASSPVARALEGYTF	TGTGCCAGCTCACCAGTAGCTCGGGCCCTCGAGGGCTACACCTTC
.	TRBJ1-2	TRBV13	.	CASSSGPHYGYTF	TGTGCCAGCAGCTCCGGGCCCCACTATGGCTACACCTTC
.	TRBJ1-3	TRBV29-1	.	CSVVPRVAGNTIYF	TGCAGCGTTGTCCCTCGAGTGGCTGGAAACACCATATATTTT
.	TRBJ1-5	TRBV19	.	CASSTGFYSNQPQHF	TGTGCCAGTAGTACAGGGTTCTATAGCAATCAGCCCCAGCATTTT
.	TRBJ1-6	TRBV4-2	.	CASSQDGAADNSPLHF	TGTGCCAGCAGCCAAGATGGTGCAGCAGATAATTCACCCCTCCACTTT
.	TRBJ1-1	TRBV7-9	.	CASSLVTEAFF	TGTGCCAGCAGCTTAGTCACTGAAGCTTTCTTT
.	TRBJ1-6	TRBV7-9	TRBD1	CASSLGTDNSPLHF	TGTGCCAGCAGCCTCGGGACAGATAATTCACCCCTCCACTTT
.	TRBJ1-5	TRBV27	.	CASSLGPNQPQHF	TGTGCCAGCAGTTTGGGCCCCAATCAGCCCCAGCATTTT
.	TRBJ1-6	TRBV6-5	TRBD1	CASSARGNSPLHF	TGTGCCAGCAGCGCCAGGGGGAATTCACCCCTCCACTTT
.	TRBJ2-7	TRBV9	.	CASSEQGYEQYF	TGTGCCAGCAGCGAGCAGGGCTACGAGCAGTACTTC
.	TRBJ1-1	TRBV21-1	.	CASSKCKQGPNTEAFF	TGTGCCAGCAGCAAATGTAAGCAGGGACCAAACACTGAAGCTTTCTTT